Listed below are T cell receptor beta chains from one sample, sequenced in a study of T cell changes during pregnancy in multiple sclerosis. Sequencing was performed with immunoSEQ multiplex PCR; in TCRdb, only in-frame clones are kept and a portion is missing. The data hold 40,000 to 45,000 clones, with roughly 92% observed a single time. The specimen was CD4+ T cells from peripheral blood mononuclear cells, collected in the third trimester of pregnancy. The receptors stem from a female donor with multiple sclerosis, enrolled in a pregnancy study. CDR3s include the opening cysteine and the closing phenylalanine or tryptophan. The order of the fields is V gene, D gene, clone size, J gene, CDR3 DNA, CDR3 protein. A D gene is named only where the DNA matches it firmly. Rows may omit the clone size; those that give it use once, few, many or a size class.

V: TRBV4-1
D: .
size: few
J: TRBJ1-1
DNA: TGCGCCAGCAGCCCGGGGAACACTGAAGCTTTCTTT
CDR3: CASSPGNTEAFF

V: TRBV2
D: TRBD2
size: once
J: TRBJ2-1
DNA: TGTGCCAGCAGAAAAATGGCTAGCGGTACCTACAATGAGCAGTTCTTC
CDR3: CASRKMASGTYNEQFF

V: TRBV2
D: TRBD1
size: once
J: TRBJ1-1
DNA: TGTGCCAGCAGAAGAGGACAGGGGGCAGGAACTGAAGCTTTCTTT
CDR3: CASRRGQGAGTEAFF

V: TRBV6-5
D: .
size: .
J: TRBJ2-7
DNA: TGTGCCAGCAAAGACGGACTTAGCTCCTACGAGCAGTACTTC
CDR3: CASKDGLSSYEQYF

V: TRBV6-1
D: TRBD1
size: .
J: TRBJ1-2
DNA: TGTGCCAGCAGTCCCTGGACAGGGGGCTTTGGCTACACCTTC
CDR3: CASSPWTGGFGYTF

V: TRBV28
D: TRBD1
size: few
J: TRBJ1-5
DNA: TGTGCCAGCAGTCCACAGGGGACTAGCAATCAGCCCCAGCATTTT
CDR3: CASSPQGTSNQPQHF

V: TRBV6-4
D: .
size: .
J: TRBJ2-2
DNA: TGTGCCAGTTCCGGGACTCTAAACACCGGGGAGCTGTTTTTT
CDR3: CASSGTLNTGELFF

V: TRBV9
D: TRBD2
size: .
J: TRBJ2-2
DNA: TGTGCCAGCAGCGTAGGTCTAGCGGCGATAAAAACCGGGGAGCTGTTTTTT
CDR3: CASSVGLAAIKTGELFF

V: TRBV19
D: TRBD2
size: .
J: TRBJ2-1
DNA: TGTGCCAGTAGTATGTCCCACCCAGGACTAGCGGGAGTCACCAATGAGCAGTTCTTC
CDR3: CASSMSHPGLAGVTNEQFF

V: TRBV5-1
D: .
size: once
J: TRBJ2-7
DNA: TGCGCCAGCAGCCTCGGGACAAATTACGAGCAGTACTTC
CDR3: CASSLGTNYEQYF

V: TRBV7-2
D: TRBD2
size: .
J: TRBJ2-7
DNA: TGTGCCAGCAGCTTAAGCGGGATGGGCAAGGTACAGAACGAGCAGTACTTC
CDR3: CASSLSGMGKVQNEQYF

V: TRBV6-1
D: .
size: .
J: TRBJ2-7
DNA: TGTGCCAGCAGTGAAGCATCCCTCGCCGGCTCCTACGAGCAGTACTTC
CDR3: CASSEASLAGSYEQYF

V: TRBV28
D: .
size: .
J: TRBJ2-1
DNA: TGTGCCAGCGTCCAGGGGACAAAGTACAATGAGCAGTTCTTC
CDR3: CASVQGTKYNEQFF

V: TRBV4-3
D: TRBD2
size: few
J: TRBJ2-1
DNA: TGCGCCAGCAGCCAAGAAGTCTTAAGACTAGCGCGATACAATGAGCAGTTCTTC
CDR3: CASSQEVLRLARYNEQFF

V: TRBV5-1
D: TRBD2
size: .
J: TRBJ2-2
DNA: TGCGCCAGCAGATTGGGACTAGCGGGAGTAAAAACCGGGGAGCTGTTTTTT
CDR3: CASRLGLAGVKTGELFF

V: TRBV6-1
D: .
size: few
J: TRBJ1-2
DNA: TGTGCCAGCAGTGAAGCGGCAGGGGACTATGGCTACACCTTC
CDR3: CASSEAAGDYGYTF

V: TRBV19
D: .
size: .
J: TRBJ2-3
DNA: TGTGCCAGTAGACCAGGGCATTTTACAGATACGCAGTATTTT
CDR3: CASRPGHFTDTQYF

V: TRBV6-1
D: TRBD2
size: .
J: TRBJ2-1
DNA: TGTGCCAGCAAGGATCGTACTAGCGGGAGCGGTGAGCAGTTCTTC
CDR3: CASKDRTSGSGEQFF

V: TRBV5-3
D: .
size: .
J: TRBJ2-7
DNA: TGTGCCAGAAGGTTTGGGACAGGGAAGGATCTAGCGGGATACGAGCAGTACTTC
CDR3: CARRFGTGKDLAGYEQYF

V: TRBV7-3
D: TRBD2
size: .
J: TRBJ2-2
DNA: TGTGCCAGCAGTTCAGGACTAGCGGGAGGGCCGATCGGGGAGCTGTTTTTT
CDR3: CASSSGLAGGPIGELFF

V: TRBV2
D: .
size: .
J: TRBJ1-1
DNA: TGTGCCAGCGGAGGACAGCTGAACACTGAAGCTTTCTTT
CDR3: CASGGQLNTEAFF

V: TRBV5-6
D: .
size: .
J: TRBJ2-7
DNA: TGTGCCAGCAGCTTGGGCCATCTCAGATTGTCATCCTACGAGCAGTACTTC
CDR3: CASSLGHLRLSSYEQYF

V: TRBV6-6
D: .
size: .
J: TRBJ2-7
DNA: TGTGCCAGCAGCCGAGGACATCACGAGCAGTACTTC
CDR3: CASSRGHHEQYF

V: TRBV28
D: .
size: .
J: TRBJ1-5
DNA: TGTGCCAGCAGTATATTACAGGAGCTTAGGGGTCAGCCCCAGCATTTT
CDR3: CASSILQELRGQPQHF

V: TRBV6-6
D: .
size: .
J: TRBJ2-3
DNA: TGTGCCAGCAGCCTGACAGGAGATACGCAGTATTTT
CDR3: CASSLTGDTQYF

V: TRBV5-1
D: .
size: .
J: TRBJ2-7
DNA: TGCGCCAGCAGCACCGACAGGTACGAGCAGTACTTC
CDR3: CASSTDRYEQYF

V: TRBV6-4
D: TRBD1
size: .
J: TRBJ2-1
DNA: TGTGCCAGCAGTGACGGACAGGTAAATGAGCAGTTCTTC
CDR3: CASSDGQVNEQFF

V: TRBV5-6
D: .
size: .
J: TRBJ1-2
DNA: TGTGCCAGCAGCCCCAGGAGGATTAACTATGGCTACACCTTC
CDR3: CASSPRRINYGYTF

V: TRBV7-6
D: TRBD2
size: .
J: TRBJ2-1
DNA: TGTGCCAGCAGCTTAAACCGGGACCTTCGAGCGGGAGCACGGGATGAGCAGTTCTTC
CDR3: CASSLNRDLRAGARDEQFF

V: TRBV27
D: .
size: .
J: TRBJ2-2
DNA: TGTGCCAGCAGTTTAGGAGACTGGTCGGGGATAAATCCCGGGGAGCTGTTTTTT
CDR3: CASSLGDWSGINPGELFF

V: TRBV18
D: .
size: .
J: TRBJ1-2
DNA: TGTGCCAGCTCACCACCGGAAGGGGCCGCCTATGGCTACACCTTC
CDR3: CASSPPEGAAYGYTF

V: TRBV5-8
D: .
size: .
J: TRBJ1-5
DNA: TGTGCCAGCAGCTTTTTCGGGGGGCGGGATCAGCCCCAGCATTTT
CDR3: CASSFFGGRDQPQHF

V: TRBV11-2
D: .
size: .
J: TRBJ2-1
DNA: TGTGCCAGCAGCTTAGATTGGAGCGGCTCCTACAATGAGCAGTTCTTC
CDR3: CASSLDWSGSYNEQFF

V: TRBV29-1
D: TRBD1
size: .
J: TRBJ1-1
DNA: TGCAGCGCTACCGGACAGGGCACTGAAGCTTTCTTT
CDR3: CSATGQGTEAFF

V: TRBV4-3
D: .
size: .
J: TRBJ2-7
DNA: TGCGCCAGCAGCCTCACCGGAGGGGGGGTTACCTACGAGCAGTACTTC
CDR3: CASSLTGGGVTYEQYF

V: TRBV29-1
D: TRBD2
size: .
J: TRBJ2-4
DNA: TGCAGCGTTTCCCCCGGGACTAGCACGAGCATTCAGTACTTC
CDR3: CSVSPGTSTSIQYF

V: TRBV9
D: TRBD1
size: .
J: TRBJ2-5
DNA: TGTGCCAGCAGCGCTAGGACAGGGCTTATCGAGACCCAGTACTTC
CDR3: CASSARTGLIETQYF

V: TRBV7-2
D: TRBD1
size: .
J: TRBJ1-4
DNA: TGTGCCAGCAGACTCGGACAGGCTAATGAAAAACTGTTTTTT
CDR3: CASRLGQANEKLFF

V: TRBV5-4
D: .
size: .
J: TRBJ1-1
DNA: TGTGCCAGCAGCTTTAAGGGGCCGTACACTGAAGCTTTCTTT
CDR3: CASSFKGPYTEAFF

V: TRBV18
D: .
size: .
J: TRBJ2-7
DNA: TGTGCCAGCTCCCCGCTCCCCGACAACGAGCAGTACTTC
CDR3: CASSPLPDNEQYF

V: TRBV28
D: TRBD1
size: .
J: TRBJ2-7
DNA: TGTGCCAGCAGTCAACCCGGGACAGGGGGCGGCGAGCAGTACTTC
CDR3: CASSQPGTGGGEQYF

V: TRBV5-4
D: .
size: .
J: TRBJ1-2
DNA: TGTGCCAGCAGCCGCCCCAGGGACTATGGCTACACCTTC
CDR3: CASSRPRDYGYTF